This record covers a single T cell receptor beta chain. What it binds is not known. Libraries were prepared by immunoSEQ multiplex PCR; TCRdb keeps only in-frame clonotypes and omits some of them. The sample holds more than 25,000 clones, about four fifths seen once. This sample is drawn from a study of T cells in narcolepsy. Germline CDR1 and CDR2: SNHLY and FYNNEI. The CDR3 is 15 amino acids. V gave up 7 bases and J gave up 5 bases, with 18 bases separating them. Study outcomes and limitations: Autoreactive clonotypes reportedly recurred in blood of same and different patients, not controls.

This clonotype originated in a human donor in good health. This rearrangement joins TRBV2 to TRBJ2-4; D is possibly TRBD2 (6 bases). The sequenced sample was memory (CD45RA-) CD4+ T cells from blood. The CDR3 sequence: CASTGGGARENIQYF. CDR3 DNA sequence: TGTGCCAGCACCGGAGGCGGGGCCCGTGAAAACATTCAGTACTTC.